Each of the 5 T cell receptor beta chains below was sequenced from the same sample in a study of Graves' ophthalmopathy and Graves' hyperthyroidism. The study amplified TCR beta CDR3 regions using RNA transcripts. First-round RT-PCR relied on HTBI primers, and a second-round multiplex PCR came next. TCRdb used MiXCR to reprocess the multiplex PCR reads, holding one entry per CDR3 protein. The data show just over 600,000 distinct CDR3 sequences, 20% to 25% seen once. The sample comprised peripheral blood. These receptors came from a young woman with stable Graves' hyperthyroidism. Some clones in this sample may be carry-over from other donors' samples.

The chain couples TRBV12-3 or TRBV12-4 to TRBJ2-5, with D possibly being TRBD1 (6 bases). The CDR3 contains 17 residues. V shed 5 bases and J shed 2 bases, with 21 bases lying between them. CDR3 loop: CASSQVGRGILQETQYF. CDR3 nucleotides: TGTGCCAGCAGTCAAGTGGGCAGGGGAATTCTACAAGAGACCCAGTACTTC.

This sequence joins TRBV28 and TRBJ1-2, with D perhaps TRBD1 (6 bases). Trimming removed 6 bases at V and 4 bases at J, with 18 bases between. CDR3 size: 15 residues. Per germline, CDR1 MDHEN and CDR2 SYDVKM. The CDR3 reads CASSTAGHLSYGYTF. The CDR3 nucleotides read TGTGCCAGCAGCACAGCGGGACACCTATCCTATGGCTACACCTTC.

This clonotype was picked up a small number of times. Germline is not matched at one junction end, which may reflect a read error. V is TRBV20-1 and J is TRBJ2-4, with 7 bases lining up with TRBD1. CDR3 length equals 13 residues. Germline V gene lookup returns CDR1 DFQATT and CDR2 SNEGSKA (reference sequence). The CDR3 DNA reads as TGCAGTGCTAGATTAACAGGGGAAAACATTAAGTACTTC. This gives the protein CSARLTGENIKYF.

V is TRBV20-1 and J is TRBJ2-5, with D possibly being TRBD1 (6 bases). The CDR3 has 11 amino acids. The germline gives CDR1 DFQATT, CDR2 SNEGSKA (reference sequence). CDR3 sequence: CRQDSEETQYF. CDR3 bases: TGCAGACAGGACAGTGAAGAGACCCAGTACTTC.

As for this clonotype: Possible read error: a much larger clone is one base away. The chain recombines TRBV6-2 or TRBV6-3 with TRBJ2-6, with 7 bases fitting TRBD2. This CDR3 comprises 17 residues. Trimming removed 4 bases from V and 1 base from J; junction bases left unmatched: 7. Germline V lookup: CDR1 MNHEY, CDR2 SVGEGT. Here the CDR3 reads CASSSGSGGSGANVLTF. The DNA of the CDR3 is TGTGCCAGCAGTTCCGGGTCGGGGGGATCTGGGGCCAACGTCCTGACTTTC.